This T cell receptor beta chain was recovered during a study of CD8+ T cells in alopecia areata. Looking at the study overall: Treated patients took oral tofacitinib at 5 to 10 mg twice daily.

Extracted from the samples, RNA was reverse transcribed into cDNA to serve as the sequencing template. Method: immunoSEQ multiplex PCR; TCRdb's copy keeps in-frame clones and lacks some. The sample records about 180,000 clones, 59% being singletons. V was trimmed by 4 bases and J by 4 bases, leaving 10 bases between them. CDR1 and CDR2 from the germline V gene are LNHNV and YYDKDF (reference sequence). CDR3 length equals 13 residues. Concerning this clone: The antigen is not known.

Study-level points and caveats: Normal scalp showed lower clonality than lesional scalp, especially alopecia totalis/universalis. Scalp sample sequencing also detects resident alphabeta T cells of normal skin.

This sequence joins TRBV15 and TRBJ1-1; D not resolved. The sequenced sample was CD4+ T cells sorted from blood, obtained at week 0. The TCR sequence derives from a human donor with alopecia areata. In nucleotides, the CDR3 is TGTGCCACCAGCAAATACCCCCGCACTGAAGCTTTCTTT. Amino acid sequence: CATSKYPRTEAFF. Variable domain in full (rest from reference TRBV15 and TRBJ1-1): DAMVIQNPRYQVTQFGKPVTLSCSQTLNHNVMYWYQQKSSQAPKLLFHYYDKDFNNEADTPDNFQSRRPNTSFCFLDIRSPGLGDTAMYLCATSKYPRTEAFFGQGTRLTVV.